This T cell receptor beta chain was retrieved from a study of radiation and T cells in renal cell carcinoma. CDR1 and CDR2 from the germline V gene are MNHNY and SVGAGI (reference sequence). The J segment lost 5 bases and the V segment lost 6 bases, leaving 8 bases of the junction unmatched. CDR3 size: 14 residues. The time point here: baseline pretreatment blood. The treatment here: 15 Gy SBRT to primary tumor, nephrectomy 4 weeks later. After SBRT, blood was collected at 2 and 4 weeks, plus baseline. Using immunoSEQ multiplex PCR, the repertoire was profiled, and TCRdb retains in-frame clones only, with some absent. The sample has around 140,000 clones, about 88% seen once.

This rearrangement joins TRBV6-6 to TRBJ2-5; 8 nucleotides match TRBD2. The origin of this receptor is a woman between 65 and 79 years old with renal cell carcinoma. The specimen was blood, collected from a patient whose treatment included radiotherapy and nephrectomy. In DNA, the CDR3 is TGTGCCAGCAGAGATCCGGGGGGGCCGGAGACCCAGTACTTC. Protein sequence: CASRDPGGPETQYF.